This TCR beta chain was retrieved from a study of shared clonotypes between healthy human individuals. Losses at the gene ends were 8 bases for V and 10 bases for J; bases not matched to a gene: 8. The CDR3 spans 14 residues. CDR1 and CDR2 (germline): SNHLY, FYNNEI. CD8 cells regarded as naive lacked CD45RO, were positively chosen for CCR7, and omitted terminally differentiated effector memory CD45RA+ cells. Using immunoSEQ multiplex PCR, the repertoire was profiled, and TCRdb retains in-frame clones only, with some absent. This sample has roughly 550,000 clones, with 95% found just once. The TCR originated in a woman aged 25 to 39 in good health. The chain links TRBV2 to TRBJ2-1; 13 bases map to TRBD2. Sequencing input: naive CD8+ T cells sorted from blood. The CDR3 nucleotides are TGTGCCAGCGTGTGGACTAGCGGGAGAGGGGAGCAGTTCTTC. As protein: CASVWTSGRGEQFF. Full variable domain (remainder filled in from reference TRBV2 and TRBJ2-1): EPEVTQTPSHQVTQMGQEVILRCVPISNHLYFYWYRQILGQKVEFLVSFYNNEISEKSEIFDDQFSVERPDGSNFTLKIRSTKLEDSAMYFCASVWTSGRGEQFFGPGTRLTVL.